The rows below give T cell receptor beta chains drawn from one sample of a study of post-analysis software for immune sequencing data. Each CDR3 protein gets one entry after TCRdb re-called the PCR reads with MiXCR. The data hold more than 500,000 distinct CDR3 sequences, with under 40% observed a single time. The sequenced sample consisted of blood. These TCRs come from a girl aged 2-17 years with multiple sclerosis. The CDR3 runs from the conserved cysteine through the conserved F or W. D genes are given only for firm matches. The size entry is marked missing in some rows and otherwise reads once, few, many or a size class.

>NA|few|TRBV2|TRBJ1-1
CASSDEGWSVNTEAFF
TGTGCCAGCAGTGATGAGGGGTGGTCCGTGAACACTGAAGCTTTCTTT
>NA|NA|TRBV7-6|TRBJ1-1
CASSPKRNTEAFF
TGTGCCAGCAGCCCAAAGCGAAACACTGAAGCTTTCTTT
>TRBD2|NA|TRBV5-1|TRBJ2-1
CASSVYAGGSYNEQFF
TGCGCCAGCAGCGTTTATGCGGGGGGGTCCTACAATGAGCAGTTCTTC
>TRBD1|few|TRBV10-3|TRBJ2-5
CATGETGGREETQYF
TGTGCCACCGGCGAGACAGGGGGCCGCGAAGAGACCCAGTACTTC
>TRBD1|many|TRBV27|TRBJ1-2
CASSSTDRGGYGYTF
TGTGCCAGCAGTTCCACGGACAGGGGAGGCTATGGCTACACCTTC
>NA|NA|TRBV7-9|TRBJ2-3
CASSPVLVTDTQYF
TGTGCCAGCAGCCCGGTTTTGGTCACAGATACGCAGTATTTT
>TRBD1|few|TRBV12-5|TRBJ2-7
CASGLSPTGVFYEQYF
TGTGCTAGTGGTTTGTCTCCCACAGGGGTCTTCTACGAGCAGTACTTC
>TRBD2|NA|TRBV20-1|TRBJ2-7
CSARTSGEYERYF
TGCAGTGCTAGGACTAGCGGGGAATACGAGCGGTACTTC
>NA|NA|TRBV12-3/TRBV12-4|TRBJ1-1
CASSLKSNTEAFF
TGTGCCAGCAGTTTAAAGTCGAACACTGAAGCTTTCTTT
>NA|few|TRBV6-6|TRBJ1-6
CASSYSKGDSPLHF
TGTGCCAGCAGTTACTCGAAGGGTGATTCACCCCTCCACTTT
>TRBD1|NA|TRBV10-1|TRBJ1-1
CASSDPPGTGGNTEAFF
TGCGCCAGCAGTGACCCACCCGGGACAGGGGGGAACACTGAAGCTTTCTTT
>NA|many|TRBV5-1|TRBJ2-5
CASSIAGTEKETQYF
TGCGCCAGCAGCATCGCCGGGACCGAGAAAGAGACCCAGTACTTC
>TRBD2|NA|TRBV9|TRBJ2-1
CASSVGSGRIDEQFF
TGTGCCAGCAGCGTAGGTAGCGGGAGAATCGATGAGCAGTTCTTC
>TRBD1|NA|TRBV20-1|TRBJ2-5
CSAVGQGQETQYF
TGCAGTGCTGTGGGACAGGGGCAAGAGACCCAGTACTTC
>NA|NA|TRBV18|TRBJ2-5
CASSPETETQYF
TGTGCCAGCTCACCAGAGACAGAGACCCAGTACTTC
>NA|NA|TRBV24-1|TRBJ1-2
CATSDSWLTGNGYTF
TGTGCCACCAGTGATTCCTGGTTAACAGGGAATGGCTACACCTTC
>TRBD1|NA|TRBV19|TRBJ1-1
CASRGRGRENTEAFF
TGTGCCAGTAGGGGCAGGGGGCGCGAGAACACTGAAGCTTTCTTT
>TRBD2|few|TRBV10-3|TRBJ2-3
CAINPAGVVTDTQYF
TGTGCCATCAACCCAGCGGGGGTGGTCACAGATACGCAGTATTTT
>NA|few|TRBV20-1|TRBJ1-1
CSARVRSNTEAFF
TGCAGTGCTAGAGTACGGAGTAACACTGAAGCTTTCTTT
>NA|few|TRBV6-5|TRBJ2-2
CASSYSTKPHGELFF
TGTGCCAGCAGTTACTCGACGAAGCCCCACGGGGAGCTGTTTTTT
>TRBD1|NA|TRBV5-1|TRBJ2-1
CASSPTGDRSYEQFF
TGCGCCAGCAGCCCTACAGGGGACCGCTCCTACGAGCAGTTCTTC
>NA|NA|TRBV5-1|TRBJ2-7
CASSPTRLIPGQSYEQYF
TGCGCCAGCAGCCCTACGCGACTCATCCCGGGACAAAGCTACGAGCAGTACTTC
>NA|NA|TRBV10-3|TRBJ2-2
CAISTDMNTGELFF
TGTGCCATATCGACAGACATGAACACCGGGGAGCTGTTTTTT
>TRBD2|NA|TRBV5-1|TRBJ2-2
CASSLVLLAGNTGELFF
TGCGCCAGCAGCTTGGTTCTCCTAGCGGGGAACACCGGGGAGCTGTTTTTT
>TRBD1|many|TRBV6-5|TRBJ2-4
CASSPGTGSVSIQYF
TGTGCCAGCAGCCCCGGGACAGGGAGTGTGAGCATTCAGTACTTC
>TRBD1|NA|TRBV10-2|TRBJ1-1
CASAGQRMNTEAFF
TGCGCCAGCGCGGGACAGAGAATGAACACTGAAGCTTTCTTT
>TRBD1|few|TRBV3-1|TRBJ1-1
CASSPGQGLEAFF
TGTGCCAGCAGCCCAGGACAGGGGCTTGAAGCTTTCTTT
>NA|few|TRBV5-1|TRBJ2-1
CASSLEGWPYNEQFF
TGCGCCAGCAGCTTGGAGGGCTGGCCATACAATGAGCAGTTCTTC
>NA|NA|TRBV6-1|TRBJ2-7
CASSAVRLTYEQYF
TGTGCCAGCAGTGCAGTTCGTTTGACTTACGAGCAGTACTTC
>NA|NA|TRBV5-1|TRBJ2-4
CASSLGGRGIQYF
TGCGCCAGCAGCTTGGGGGGGAGAGGCATTCAGTACTTC
>NA|NA|TRBV9|TRBJ2-2
CASREGQTGERFF
TGTGCCAGCAGAGAGGGCCAGACCGGGGAGCGGTTTTTT
>TRBD1|few|TRBV7-9|TRBJ2-7
CASSSRGQGGYEQYF
TGTGCCAGCAGCTCGAGGGGACAGGGTGGATACGAGCAGTACTTC
>NA|NA|TRBV15|TRBJ1-2
CATSRERKLANYGYTF
TGTGCCACCAGCAGAGAAAGGAAGTTAGCTAACTATGGCTACACCTTC
>NA|NA|TRBV6-2/TRBV6-3|TRBJ2-7
CASSYARRASHYEQYF
TGTGCCAGCAGTTACGCTCGCAGGGCCTCCCACTACGAGCAGTACTTC
>TRBD2|once|TRBV5-1|TRBJ2-1
CASSLPLWTSGIPTQSYNEQFF
TGCGCCAGCAGCTTGCCCCTATGGACTAGCGGGATCCCGACCCAATCCTACAATGAGCAGTTCTTC